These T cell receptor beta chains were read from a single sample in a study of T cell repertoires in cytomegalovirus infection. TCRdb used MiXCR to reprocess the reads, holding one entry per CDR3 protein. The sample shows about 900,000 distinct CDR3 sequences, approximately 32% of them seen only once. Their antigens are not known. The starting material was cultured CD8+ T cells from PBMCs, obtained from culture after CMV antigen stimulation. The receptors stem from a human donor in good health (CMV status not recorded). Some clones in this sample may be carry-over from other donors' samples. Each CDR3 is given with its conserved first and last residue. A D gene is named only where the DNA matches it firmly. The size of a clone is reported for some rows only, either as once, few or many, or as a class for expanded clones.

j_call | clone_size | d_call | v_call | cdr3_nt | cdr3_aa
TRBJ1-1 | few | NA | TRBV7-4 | TGTGCCAGCACCACATCATGGAGGACTGAAGCTTTCTTT | CASTTSWRTEAFF
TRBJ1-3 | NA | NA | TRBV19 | TGTGCCAGCCTGGCTGGAAACACCATATATTTT | CASLAGNTIYF
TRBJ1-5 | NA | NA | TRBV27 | TGTGCCAGCGCCGGGGGGGGCCCAAGGGGGCCCCAGCATTTT | CASAGGGPRGPQHF
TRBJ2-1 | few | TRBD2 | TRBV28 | TGTGCCAGCAGTTTGACTAGCGGTCCCTTACTCTACAATGAGCAGTTCTTC | CASSLTSGPLLYNEQFF
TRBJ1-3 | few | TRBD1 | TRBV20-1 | TGCAGTGCCGTTGTACAGGGGCATGGTAACACCATATATTTT | CSAVVQGHGNTIYF
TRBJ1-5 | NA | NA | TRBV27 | TGTGCCAGCAGTTCCGGACGGGCCCCTAGCAATCAGCCCCAGCATTTT | CASSSGRAPSNQPQHF
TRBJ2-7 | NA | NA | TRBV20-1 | TGCAGTGCTAGAGATTGGCATACCTACGAGCAGTACTTC | CSARDWHTYEQYF
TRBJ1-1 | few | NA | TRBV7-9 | TGTGCCAGCAGCCCCCAAGGGAGTAACACTGAAGCTTTCTTT | CASSPQGSNTEAFF
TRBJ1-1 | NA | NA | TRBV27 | TGTGCCAGCAGTTCCTCCTACTATATGAACGCTGAAGCTTTCTTT | CASSSSYYMNAEAFF
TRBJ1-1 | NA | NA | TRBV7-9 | TGTGCCAGCAGCCCAGCGACTGTTGTGGACACTGAAGCTTTCTTT | CASSPATVVDTEAFF
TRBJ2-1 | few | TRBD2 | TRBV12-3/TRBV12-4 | TGTGCCAGCAGTTTCTCTGGACTAGTCTCCTACAATGAGCAGTTCTTC | CASSFSGLVSYNEQFF
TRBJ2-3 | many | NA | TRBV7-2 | TGTGCCAGCAGCTTAGACCAGAGGGGGGGAAGAGATACGCAGTATTTT | CASSLDQRGGRDTQYF
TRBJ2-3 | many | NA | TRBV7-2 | TGTGCCAGCAGCTTACGGAGGGGACACCTCAGCACAGATACGCAGTATTTT | CASSLRRGHLSTDTQYF
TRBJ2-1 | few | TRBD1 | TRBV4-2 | TGTGCCAGCAGCCAGGCTGACAGGGGAACCATCTACAATGAGCAGTTCTTC | CASSQADRGTIYNEQFF
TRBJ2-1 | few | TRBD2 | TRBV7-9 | TGTGCCAGCAGCTTCCCGAGCGGGACCTCCTACAATGAGCAGTTCTTC | CASSFPSGTSYNEQFF
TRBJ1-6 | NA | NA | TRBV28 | TGTGCCAGCAGTTCCCATGGAGTGGATAATTCACCCCTCCACTTT | CASSSHGVDNSPLHF
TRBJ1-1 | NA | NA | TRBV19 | TGTGCCAGTATTACTAAGGGGGACCAGAACACTGAAGCTTTCTTT | CASITKGDQNTEAFF
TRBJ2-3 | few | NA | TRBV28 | TGTGCCAGCAGTTTTTTCGTCCACACAGATACGCAGTATTTT | CASSFFVHTDTQYF